This TCR beta chain was observed in a study of blood T cells in healthy people across ages. Overall study findings and caveats: There was no known CMV status for donors, so expanded clonotype changes were possibly confounded. The unsorted PBMCs prevented any conclusive comparison of naive versus antigen-experienced cells. The study found more naive CD4+ cells and higher diversity in long-lived than aged donors.

Ten or more counts support this clonotype. The antigen remains unidentified. The CDR3 is 16 amino acids. J lost 4 bases, V lost 6 bases, and 12 bases had no gene match. A second PCR of 7 to 11 cycles used a sample-barcoded 5' primer and a J-beta primer mix. A single record per CDR3 protein comes from TCRdb applying MiXCR to the 5' RACE reads. Found here are approximately 960,000 distinct CDR3 sequences, just under 30% of them singletons; the top ten hold 9.5% to 13%. The same data also contributed to another study, on T cells of mothers and their children. As reported in that work: Slightly higher overlap, not significant, was seen in related mother-child pairs than in unrelated pairs.

The receptor's source is a woman aged 40 to 49 in good health. This sequence joins TRBV12-3 or TRBV12-4 and TRBJ2-5; 9 bases match TRBD1. The specimen sequenced was blood. CDR3 nucleotide sequence: TGTGCCAGCAGGCAATCCGGGACAGGGCTCTCAGAGACCCAGTACTTC. Translation: CASRQSGTGLSETQYF.